This TCR beta chain was sequenced during a study of T cell responses to AZD1222 COVID-19 vaccine. Whole-study findings and limits: The sample set comprised mostly white British donors with more females, and clonal diversity was possibly underestimated. Seropositive at baseline were only a handful of AZD1222 recipients.

Sequencing was performed with immunoSEQ multiplex PCR; in TCRdb, only in-frame clones are kept and a portion is missing. The sample holds 55,000 to 65,000 clones, more than 75% seen once. Pooling of second doses given at about 4 or about 12 weeks was done. In germline, CDR1 is ENHRY, CDR2 SYGVKD. The CDR3 is 13 residues long. The junction had 7 bases not matched to a gene; V was cut back by 9 bases and J by 3 bases. A word on this clone: As yet, its antigen is unknown.

This material consisted of peripheral blood, taken 28 days after the second AZD1222 dose. The chain employs TRBV10-3 and TRBJ1-2; 7 bases align to TRBD1. The clonotype originates from an adult who received the AZD1222 COVID-19 vaccine. The CDR3, as DNA: TGTGCCATTAGCCGGGACAGTGACTATGGCTACACCTTC. Amino acids: CAISRDSDYGYTF.